What follows describes a single TCR beta chain. By frequency, this clonotype is medium-sized (0.01 to 0.1%), with no count recorded. Its recognized antigen is unknown. The data originate from a study of CXCR3-negative and CXCR3-positive naive CD8 T cells (dated by TCRdb to about 2019). As for the study more broadly: In total, 120 million to 150 million TRB reads were obtained, which works out to roughly 1.5 +/- 0.3 million reads per library. The diversity and physicochemical repertoire analyses included 11 donors pooled from two independent experiments. For the TRBV-TRBJ cluster analysis, the naive subsets came from 5 or 6 donors, while the memory cells came from 3 donors.

Summary of the overall study and its limitations: CXCR3 expression partially decreased after cryopreservation, so most assays used freshly isolated PBMCs. Because surface CD5, which is linked to self-reactivity in mice, was comparable between the naive subsets, TCR interaction strength was also inferred from the physicochemical properties of TRB CDR3s. Naive CXCR3-negative and CXCR3-positive cells from the same donor showed similar TRBV-TRBJ usage, whereas memory cells showed distinct patterns. Both naive subsets had comparably high repertoire diversity, while memory CD8+ T cells had much lower repertoire diversity.

Each CD8+ T cell subset was flow-sorted in triplicate, with about 320,000 cells per subset placed directly into RLT lysis buffer. Peripheral blood mononuclear cells were isolated from buffy coats using standard density gradient centrifugation. An RNeasy Mini Kit was used to extract total RNA from the sorted cells. CDR1 and CDR2 (DFQATT, SNEGSKA) derive from the germline V gene (reference sequence). The CDR3, cysteine through phenylalanine, is 15 amino acids long. The DNA is unrecorded. TCRdb records NextSeq 550 as the sequencer. The Human TCR Profiling Kit (MiLaboratory) was used to make UMI-labeled 5' RACE TRB cDNA libraries. The full amount of extracted RNA was used for cDNA synthesis, and the full amount of resulting cDNA was used for PCR amplification. Libraries were prepared in parallel with an identical number of PCR cycles. The source study handled its data this way. MIGEC and MiXCR extracted about 57,000 +/- 9,900 unique UMI-labeled TRB cDNA molecules per library, requiring at least two reads per UMI. An average of around 40,000 +/- 10,000 functional in-frame TRB CDR3 nucleotide clonotypes without stop codons was found per library. After each sample was downsampled to 5000 UMI-labeled TRB molecules, VDJtools was used to calculate diversity metrics such as normalized Shannon-Wiener and Chao1. Clonotype-size-weighted physicochemical properties of the central five CDR3 residues (interaction energy, strength, volume and Kidera factor 4) were computed in VDJtools. Each entry corresponds to one CDR3 protein sequence from reads that TCRdb reprocessed, and DNA is not given. What appears here as the V and J calls and clone size reflects TCRdb's work, not the paper's. This sample's table lists over 45,000 distinct CDR3 sequences. The top ten clonotypes cover approximately 15% of the sample.

Sequencing was performed on memory CD8+ T cells from blood. The sample's cell subset or site label, decoded: conventional CD8+ memory T cells (TMEM), sorted as controls. This receptor was taken from a human donor in good health. Some clones in this sample may be carry-over from other donors' samples. The sequence joins TRBV20-1 to TRBJ2-7. The CDR3 reads CSARDFSGTSYEQYF.